This TCR beta chain was profiled in a study of glioma-infiltrating T cells after dendritic cell vaccination. V dropped 5 bases and J dropped 5 bases, with 16 bases sitting between them. Germline assignment: CDR1 SGHNT and CDR2 YENEEA. The length of the CDR3 is 15 residues. TCRdb's table, derived via immunoSEQ multiplex PCR, lists solely in-frame clones and lacks some. The sample holds 65,000 or so clones, about nine tenths seen once. Time point meaning: after dendritic cell vaccination, including at tumor progression/relapse. This material consisted of blood, taken after dendritic cell vaccination. The chain carries TRBV11-3 and TRBJ2-1; D possibly corresponds to TRBD1 (7 bases). This receptor was taken from a human donor with glioblastoma. DNA of the CDR3: TGTGCCAGCAGCCCAGGGGGGAGGAGCAACAATGAGCAGTTCTTC. Protein product: CASSPGGRSNNEQFF.